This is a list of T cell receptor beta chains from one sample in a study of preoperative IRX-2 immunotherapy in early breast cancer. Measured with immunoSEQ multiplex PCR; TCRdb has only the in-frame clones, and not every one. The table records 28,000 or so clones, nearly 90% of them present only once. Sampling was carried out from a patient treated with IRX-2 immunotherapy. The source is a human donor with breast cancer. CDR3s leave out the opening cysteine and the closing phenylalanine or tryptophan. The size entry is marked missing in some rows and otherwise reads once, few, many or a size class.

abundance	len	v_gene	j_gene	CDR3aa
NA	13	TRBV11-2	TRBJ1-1	ASSLAGIKTTGAF
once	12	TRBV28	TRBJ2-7	ASSPGQGNYEQC
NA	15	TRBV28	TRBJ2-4	ASRPAGGGVAKNIQY
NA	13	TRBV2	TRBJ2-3	ASSEGSGGTDTQY
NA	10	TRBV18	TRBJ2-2	ASSPLPGELF
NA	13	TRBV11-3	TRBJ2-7	ASSLVRGGPREQY
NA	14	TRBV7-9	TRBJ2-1	ASSLPLAGGYNEQF
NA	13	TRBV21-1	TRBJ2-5	ASSKGQGAGETQY
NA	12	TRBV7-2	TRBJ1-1	ASSLEGGWTEAF
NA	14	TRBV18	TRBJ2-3	ASSPPMAGGTDTQY
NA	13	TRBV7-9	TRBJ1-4	ASSPRTSTNEKLF
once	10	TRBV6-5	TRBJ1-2	ASTAGPHGYT
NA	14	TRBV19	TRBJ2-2	ASGGRDRVFFGELF
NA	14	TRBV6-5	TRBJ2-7	ASSYSGAASSYEQY
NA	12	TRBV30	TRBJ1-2	ACNPRDRGGGYT
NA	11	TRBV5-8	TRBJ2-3	ASSRTSTDTQY
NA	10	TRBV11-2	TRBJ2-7	ASSLEWGAEY
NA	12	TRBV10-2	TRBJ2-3	ASSERGRTDTQY
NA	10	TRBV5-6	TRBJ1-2	ASSLVVGGYT
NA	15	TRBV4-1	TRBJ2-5	ASSQESGGGTQETQY
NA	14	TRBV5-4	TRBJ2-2	ASSIRDRGPNGELF
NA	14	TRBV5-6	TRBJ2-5	ASSLYGASGRETQY
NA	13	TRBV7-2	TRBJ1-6	ASSLWQVMNSPLH
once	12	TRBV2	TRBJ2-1	ASSEYPSGTEQF
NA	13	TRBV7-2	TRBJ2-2	ASSPPGANTGELF
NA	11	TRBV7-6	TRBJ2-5	ASSLRRAETQY
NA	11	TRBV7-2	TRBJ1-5	ASSLAVNQPQH
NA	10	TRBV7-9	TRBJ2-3	ASSWTTDTQY
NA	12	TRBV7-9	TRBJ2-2	ASRLAANTGELF
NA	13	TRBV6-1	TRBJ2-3	ASRGLTGGTDTQY
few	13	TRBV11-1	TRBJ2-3	ASSLRERGRDTQY
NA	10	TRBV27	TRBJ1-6	ASSVLGSPLH
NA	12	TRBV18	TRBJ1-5	ASSPTGQSEPQH
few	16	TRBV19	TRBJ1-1	ASSIIAGTGAMNTEAF
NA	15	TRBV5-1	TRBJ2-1	ASSLAPGQGGGNEQF
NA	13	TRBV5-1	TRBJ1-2	ASSLASGTDYGYT
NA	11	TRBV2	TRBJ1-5	ASGTRVVQPQH
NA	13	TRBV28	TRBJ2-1	ASSLERASYNEQF
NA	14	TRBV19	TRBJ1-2	ASSILGTDFNYGYT
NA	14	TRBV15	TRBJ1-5	ATSRGTGGQGQPQH
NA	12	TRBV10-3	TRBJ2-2	AISGTENTGELF
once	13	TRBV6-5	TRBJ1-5	ASSPPPQSNQPQH
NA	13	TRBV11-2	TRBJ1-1	ASSWGSGTPTEAF
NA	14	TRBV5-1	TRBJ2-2	ASSLGAAGATGELF
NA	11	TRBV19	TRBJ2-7	ASSIGAVYEQY
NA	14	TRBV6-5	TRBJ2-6	ASSYSAGAGANVLT
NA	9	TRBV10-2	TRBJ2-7	ASSEGYEQY
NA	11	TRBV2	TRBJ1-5	ASSTDHNQPQH
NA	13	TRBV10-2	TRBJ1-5	ASSVQGDSNQPQH
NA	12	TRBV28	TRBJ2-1	ASSFLGRARTAF
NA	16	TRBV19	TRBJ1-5	ASTRGGGTGGLNQPQH
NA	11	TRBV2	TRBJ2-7	ASRATVTYEQY
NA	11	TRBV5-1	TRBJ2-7	ASRREDGYEQY
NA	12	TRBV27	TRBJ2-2	ASSRGEQHRGAV
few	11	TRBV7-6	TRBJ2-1	ASSLAVYNEQF
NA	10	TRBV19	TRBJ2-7	ASSMRNYEQY
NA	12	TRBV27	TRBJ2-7	ASSFQAGTYEQY
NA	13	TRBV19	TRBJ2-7	ASSIVGQGNYEQY
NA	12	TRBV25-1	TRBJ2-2	ASSEPTGTGELF
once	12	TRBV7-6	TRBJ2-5	ASSRTDRDETQY